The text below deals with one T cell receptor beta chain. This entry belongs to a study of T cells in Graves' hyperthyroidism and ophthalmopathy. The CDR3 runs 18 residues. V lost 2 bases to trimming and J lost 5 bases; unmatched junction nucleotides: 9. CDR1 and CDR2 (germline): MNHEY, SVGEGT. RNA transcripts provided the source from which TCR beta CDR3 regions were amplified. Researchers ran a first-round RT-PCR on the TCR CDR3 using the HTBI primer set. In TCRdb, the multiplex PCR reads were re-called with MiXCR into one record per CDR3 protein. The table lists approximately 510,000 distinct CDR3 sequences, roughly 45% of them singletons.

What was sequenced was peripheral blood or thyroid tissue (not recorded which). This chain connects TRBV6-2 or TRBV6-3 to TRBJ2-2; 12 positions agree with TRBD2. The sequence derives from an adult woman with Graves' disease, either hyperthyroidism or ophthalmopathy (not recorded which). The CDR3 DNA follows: TGTGCCAGCAGTTACCGTCAGACTAGCGGGAGAGGGACCGGGGAGCTGTTTTTT. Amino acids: CASSYRQTSGRGTGELFF.